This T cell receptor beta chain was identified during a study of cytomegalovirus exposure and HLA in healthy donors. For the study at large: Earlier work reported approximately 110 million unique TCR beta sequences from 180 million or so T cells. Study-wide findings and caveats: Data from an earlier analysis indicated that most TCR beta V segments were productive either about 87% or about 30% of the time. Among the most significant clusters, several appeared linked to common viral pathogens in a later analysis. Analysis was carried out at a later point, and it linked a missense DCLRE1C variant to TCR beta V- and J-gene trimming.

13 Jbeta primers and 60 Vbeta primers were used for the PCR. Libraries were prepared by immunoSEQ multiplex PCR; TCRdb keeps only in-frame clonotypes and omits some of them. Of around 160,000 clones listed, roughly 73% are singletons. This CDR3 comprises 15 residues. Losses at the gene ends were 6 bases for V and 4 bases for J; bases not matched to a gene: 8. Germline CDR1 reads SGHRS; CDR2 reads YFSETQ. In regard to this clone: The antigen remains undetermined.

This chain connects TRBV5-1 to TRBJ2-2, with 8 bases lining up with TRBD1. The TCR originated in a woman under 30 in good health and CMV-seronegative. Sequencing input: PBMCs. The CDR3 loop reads CASKPATGATGELFF. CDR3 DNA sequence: TGCGCCAGCAAGCCGGCGACAGGGGCCACCGGGGAGCTGTTTTTT.